This is a list of T cell receptor beta chains from one sample in a study of human T cells and chemical hapten exposure. One entry per CDR3 protein results from TCRdb running MiXCR on the RACE reads. The sample records more than 150,000 distinct CDR3 sequences, roughly 15% being singletons. This material consisted of whole blood, taken in connection with sensitization to the hapten diphenylcyclopropenone (DPC). These receptors came from a woman aged 25-40 years with alopecia areata. Some clones in this sample may be carry-over from other donors' samples. The CDR3 runs from the conserved cysteine through the conserved F or W. D genes are given only for firm matches. Part of the rows lack a size; the others show once, few, many or a class for expanded clones.

size,J,D,V,CDR3,DNA
few,TRBJ1-2,TRBD1,TRBV6-2/TRBV6-3,CASRPPQSTGTYGYTF,TGTGCCAGCAGACCTCCCCAGTCGACAGGGACCTATGGCTACACCTTC
-,TRBJ2-2,-,TRBV28,CASSSPGGTTRELFF,TGTGCCAGCAGTTCCCCCGGGGGCACCACCCGGGAGCTGTTTTTT
few,TRBJ1-4,TRBD1,TRBV12-3/TRBV12-4,CASRQGAGEKLFF,TGTGCCAGCAGGCAGGGGGCTGGTGAAAAACTGTTTTTT
once,TRBJ2-3,TRBD2,TRBV4-2,CASSQDDTSGSRTDTQYF,TGTGCCAGCAGCCAAGATGACACTAGCGGGAGTCGGACAGATACGCAGTATTTT
few,TRBJ2-1,TRBD2,TRBV29-1,CSVPTSGTYNEQFF,TGCAGCGTACCTACAAGCGGGACCTACAATGAGCAGTTCTTC
-,TRBJ1-2,-,TRBV9,CASSVIATKDYGYTF,TGTGCCAGCAGCGTAATTGCAACTAAGGACTATGGCTACACCTTC
-,TRBJ2-3,-,TRBV10-3,CAIGSGPDTQYF,TGTGCCATCGGATCAGGTCCAGATACGCAGTATTTT
few,TRBJ2-2,-,TRBV7-8,CASSRRTGELFF,TGTGCCAGCAGCCGGCGGACCGGGGAGCTGTTTTTT
many,TRBJ1-2,-,TRBV28,CASSLSGVALYSYGYTF,TGTGCCAGCAGTTTATCAGGGGTTGCCCTCTACTCCTATGGCTACACCTTC
-,TRBJ2-7,TRBD2,TRBV3-1,CASSQEGTSHEQYF,TGTGCCAGCAGCCAAGAAGGGACTAGTCACGAGCAGTACTTC
many,TRBJ1-1,-,TRBV5-4,CASRMGGAGTEAFF,TGTGCCAGCAGGATGGGGGGCGCGGGCACTGAAGCTTTCTTT
-,TRBJ1-1,-,TRBV6-1,CASKGFRAAEAFF,TGTGCCAGCAAGGGGTTCCGGGCCGCTGAAGCTTTCTTT
-,TRBJ1-4,-,TRBV2,CASSPDRTTNEKLFF,TGTGCCAGCAGTCCGGACAGAACAACTAATGAAAAACTGTTTTTT
many,TRBJ2-1,TRBD2,TRBV20-1,CSARDIAGGSNEQFF,TGCAGTGCTAGAGATATAGCGGGAGGGTCGAATGAGCAGTTCTTC
-,TRBJ2-7,TRBD2,TRBV3-1,CASSARAGATSKQYF,TGTGCCAGCAGCGCACGAGCGGGAGCCACCTCCAAGCAGTACTTC
once,TRBJ1-2,-,TRBV20-1,CSASSSELGGYTF,TGCAGTGCGAGCTCCTCAGAACTGGGTGGCTACACCTTC
many,TRBJ2-7,-,TRBV7-2,CASSRYGSYEQYF,TGTGCCAGCAGCAGATACGGCTCCTACGAGCAGTACTTC
-,TRBJ2-7,TRBD2,TRBV6-2/TRBV6-3,CATRVWTGGYEQYF,TGTGCCACCCGAGTTTGGACGGGGGGATACGAGCAGTACTTC
few,TRBJ1-5,-,TRBV28,CASSETGREQPQHF,TGTGCCAGCAGCGAAACCGGCAGGGAGCAGCCCCAGCATTTT
few,TRBJ2-1,-,TRBV20-1,CSALGRGPGRGNEQFF,TGCAGTGCCCTGGGCAGGGGCCCAGGGAGGGGTAATGAGCAGTTCTTC
many,TRBJ2-2,-,TRBV10-3,CAIKGQFGNTGELFF,TGTGCCATCAAAGGACAATTTGGGAACACCGGGGAGCTGTTTTTT
many,TRBJ2-1,TRBD1,TRBV20-1,CSGDRYNEQFF,TGCAGTGGGGACAGGTACAATGAGCAGTTCTTC
few,TRBJ1-2,-,TRBV3-1,CASSLPGGGHGYTF,TGTGCCAGCAGCCTCCCGGGAGGGGGGCATGGCTACACCTTC
many,TRBJ2-5,-,TRBV7-6,CASSLPAGGTQYF,TGTGCCAGCAGCTTACCAGCCGGAGGGACCCAGTACTTC
-,TRBJ1-1,-,TRBV18,CASSPPAGRRTEAFF,TGTGCCAGCTCACCACCGGCGGGGCGGCGGACTGAAGCTTTCTTT
few,TRBJ1-4,-,TRBV20-1,CSAYLTGYGNEKLFF,TGCAGTGCTTACCTCACAGGGTATGGTAATGAAAAACTGTTTTTT
-,TRBJ2-7,TRBD2,TRBV3-1,CASTPSGTTPYEQYF,TGTGCCAGCACCCCTAGCGGAACAACTCCCTACGAGCAGTACTTC
-,TRBJ2-7,-,TRBV29-1,CSVVYSAYEQYF,TGCAGCGTTGTCTACAGCGCCTACGAGCAGTACTTC
few,TRBJ2-7,-,TRBV3-1,CASSQVSHYEQYF,TGTGCCAGCAGCCAAGTGTCTCACTACGAGCAGTACTTC
few,TRBJ1-1,-,TRBV6-5,CASSYSNLPGMNTEAFF,TGTGCCAGCAGTTACTCGAATCTCCCAGGAATGAACACTGAAGCTTTCTTT
-,TRBJ2-5,-,TRBV2,CASRKRPNQETQYF,TGTGCCAGCAGAAAGAGACCGAACCAAGAGACCCAGTACTTC
-,TRBJ1-1,-,TRBV6-5,CASSYSRGEAFF,TGTGCCAGCAGTTACTCTCGGGGTGAAGCTTTCTTT
few,TRBJ1-1,-,TRBV20-1,CSAIGSGTEAFF,TGCAGTGCTATCGGATCTGGGACTGAAGCTTTCTTT
-,TRBJ2-2,TRBD2,TRBV5-1,CASSLNGAGAHTGELFF,TGCGCCAGCAGCTTGAATGGAGCGGGGGCTCACACCGGGGAGCTGTTTTTT
-,TRBJ2-7,TRBD2,TRBV4-1,CASSQDWVAGQYEQYF,TGCGCCAGCAGCCAAGATTGGGTAGCGGGGCAGTACGAGCAGTACTTC
-,TRBJ2-2,-,TRBV12-3/TRBV12-4,CASSWAGWGLDTGELFF,TGTGCCAGCAGTTGGGCAGGGTGGGGATTGGACACCGGGGAGCTGTTTTTT
few,TRBJ1-4,-,TRBV4-3,CASSRRSGEKLFF,TGCGCCAGCAGCCGACGGAGCGGGGAAAAACTGTTTTTT
few,TRBJ2-5,-,TRBV29-1,CSVPQGAGETQYF,TGCAGCGTACCACAGGGAGCTGGGGAGACCCAGTACTTC
-,TRBJ2-3,-,TRBV29-1,CSVDIRGADTQYF,TGCAGCGTTGACATCAGGGGCGCAGATACGCAGTATTTT
-,TRBJ2-3,-,TRBV7-9,CASSHDSTDTQYF,TGTGCCAGCAGCCATGACAGCACAGATACGCAGTATTTT
few,TRBJ2-5,TRBD1,TRBV19,CASSKQGARSETQYF,TGTGCCAGTAGTAAACAGGGGGCGCGATCGGAGACCCAGTACTTC
few,TRBJ2-5,TRBD1,TRBV29-1,CSDTRGIGQTQYF,TGCAGCGACACCAGGGGGATCGGGCAGACCCAGTACTTC
-,TRBJ2-3,-,TRBV10-3,CAISETGGRTDTQYF,TGTGCCATCAGCGAGACAGGAGGACGCACAGATACGCAGTATTTT
-,TRBJ1-1,-,TRBV7-2,CASSATGNTEAFF,TGTGCCAGCAGCGCGACAGGGAACACTGAAGCTTTCTTT
few,TRBJ2-1,-,TRBV13,CASSTSMGARNEQFF,TGTGCCAGCAGCACCAGCATGGGGGCGAGGAATGAGCAGTTCTTC
few,TRBJ1-6,TRBD1,TRBV28,CASRETGNSPLHF,TGTGCCAGCAGAGAGACAGGGAATTCACCCCTCCACTTT
few,TRBJ2-2,TRBD2,TRBV27,CASSLFSSGSYTGELFF,TGTGCCAGCAGTTTATTCTCCAGCGGGAGTTACACCGGGGAGCTGTTTTTT
-,TRBJ1-1,-,TRBV2,CASSERQGRLTEAFF,TGTGCCAGCAGTGAACGGCAGGGTCGGCTCACTGAAGCTTTCTTT
-,TRBJ2-3,-,TRBV12-3/TRBV12-4,CASSLPQATQYF,TGTGCCAGCTCACTGCCCCAAGCCACGCAGTATTTT
-,TRBJ2-1,TRBD2,TRBV5-4,CASSPGGGEQFF,TGTGCCAGCAGCCCGGGGGGGGGCGAGCAGTTCTTC
few,TRBJ2-3,-,TRBV29-1,CSVSVADTQYF,TGCAGCGTGTCAGTGGCAGATACGCAGTATTTT
few,TRBJ1-3,-,TRBV3-1,CASSQSDGAVTIYF,TGTGCCAGCAGCCAATCAGACGGAGCCGTCACCATATATTTT
many,TRBJ2-1,-,TRBV6-2/TRBV6-3,CASSYGRAGKGEQFF,TGTGCCAGCAGTTACGGTCGGGCAGGGAAGGGGGAGCAGTTCTTC
-,TRBJ2-1,TRBD1,TRBV29-1,CSVEVGQGGNEQFF,TGCAGCGTTGAAGTGGGACAGGGGGGTAATGAGCAGTTCTTC